Sequencing of this TCR beta chain was carried out in a study of blood T cells in healthy people across ages. Then a second PCR, running roughly 6 to 11 cycles, was carried out with a sample-barcoded 5' primer and a J-beta primer mix. Using its own MiXCR run on the 5' RACE reads, TCRdb lists one record per CDR3 protein. The data contain approximately 1,700,000 distinct CDR3 sequences, more than 35% of them singletons. Points from the study as a whole: Higher diversity and more naive CD4+ cells were features of long-lived donors, compared to aged donors.

About this clonotype: Its target is not known.

The sequencing input was blood. This receptor was taken from a human donor in good health.

The CDR3 reads CSATGTGFSSEQYF. The CDR3 bases are TGCAGTGCGACCGGGACAGGGTTTTCATCCGAGCAGTACTTC. The genes are TRBV20-1 and TRBJ2-5, with 9 bases aligning to TRBD1. The DNA end is more similar to TRBJ2-7, so the J call may be wrong. CDR1 is DFQATT, CDR2 SNEGSKA, per germline (reference sequence). The CDR3 sequence is 14 residues long.